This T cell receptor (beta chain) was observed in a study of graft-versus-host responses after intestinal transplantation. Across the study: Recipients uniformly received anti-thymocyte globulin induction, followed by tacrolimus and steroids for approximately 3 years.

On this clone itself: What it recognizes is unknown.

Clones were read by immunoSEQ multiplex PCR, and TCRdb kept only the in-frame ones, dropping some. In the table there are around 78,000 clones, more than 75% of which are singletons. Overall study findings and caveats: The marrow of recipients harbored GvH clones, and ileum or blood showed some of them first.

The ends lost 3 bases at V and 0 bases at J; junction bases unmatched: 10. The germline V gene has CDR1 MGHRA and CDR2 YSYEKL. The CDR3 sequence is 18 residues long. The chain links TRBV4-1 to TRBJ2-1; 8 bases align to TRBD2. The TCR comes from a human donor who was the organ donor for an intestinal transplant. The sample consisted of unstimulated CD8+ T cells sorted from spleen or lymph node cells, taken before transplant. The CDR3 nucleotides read TGCGCCAGCAGCCAGGGGGCTAGCGGGCTCAGCTCCTACAATGAGCAGTTCTTC. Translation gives CASSQGASGLSSYNEQFF.